Shown below are 11 T cell receptor beta chains from a single sample sequenced in a study of cytomegalovirus exposure and HLA in healthy donors. PCR employed 60 Vbeta and 13 Jbeta primers. Only in-frame clones appear in the TCRdb table, and some are missing; sequencing was by immunoSEQ multiplex PCR. The table records about 150,000 clones, 70% of them present only once. Sequencing used PBMCs. These receptor sequences come from a woman aged 55-69 years in good health and CMV-seropositive.

The chain uses TRBV11-2 and TRBJ2-5; D possibly corresponds to TRBD2 (6 bases). The CDR3 runs 15 residues. Trimming cost V 5 bases and J 5 bases, with 18 bases left between them. Germline CDR1 is SGHAT and CDR2 is FQNNGV. CDR3 amino acids: CASSARSGARETQYF. DNA of the CDR3: TGTGCCAGCAGCGCACGCTCGGGAGCCCGGGAGACCCAGTACTTC.

The chain joins TRBV28 to TRBJ2-7, with 9 nucleotides matching TRBD1. Germline-derived CDR1 and CDR2 are MDHEN and SYDVKM. The CDR3 extends over 14 amino acids. Trimming removed 3 bases from V and 4 bases from J; junction bases left unmatched: 4. This chain's CDR3 is CASSFSGTGYEQYF. CDR3 coding DNA: TGTGCCAGCAGTTTTTCCGGGACAGGGTACGAGCAGTACTTC.

This chain connects TRBV2 to TRBJ2-1; the match to TRBD2 covers 11 bases. V lost 5 bases to trimming and J lost 0 bases; unmatched junction nucleotides: 9. The CDR3 totals 18 residues. The germline V gene has CDR1 SNHLY and CDR2 FYNNEI. Here the CDR3 reads CASSRRLAGTSSYNEQFF. The DNA for the CDR3 is TGTGCCAGCAGTAGAAGACTAGCGGGGACCAGCTCCTACAATGAGCAGTTCTTC. The full variable domain, with the rest looked up from reference TRBV2 and TRBJ2-1, is EPEVTQTPSHQVTQMGQEVILRCVPISNHLYFYWYRQILGQKVEFLVSFYNNEISEKSEIFDDQFSVERPDGSNFTLKIRSTKLEDSAMYFCASSRRLAGTSSYNEQFFGPGTRLTVL.

V and J are TRBV2 and TRBJ2-1; the match to TRBD1 covers 7 bases. The CDR3 has 15 residues. Germline values: CDR1 SNHLY, CDR2 FYNNEI. J lost 4 bases, V lost 6 bases, and 9 bases had no gene match. CDR3 sequence: CASSRDREPYNEQFF. Here the CDR3 DNA reads TGTGCCAGCAGCCGCGACAGGGAGCCGTACAATGAGCAGTTCTTC. Full variable domain (rest looked up from reference TRBV2 and TRBJ2-1): EPEVTQTPSHQVTQMGQEVILRCVPISNHLYFYWYRQILGQKVEFLVSFYNNEISEKSEIFDDQFSVERPDGSNFTLKIRSTKLEDSAMYFCASSRDREPYNEQFFGPGTRLTVL.

The V gene is TRBV25-1, the J gene TRBJ1-3, with D maybe TRBD1 (6 bases). CDR3 size: 15 residues. Trimming removed 2 bases at V and 2 bases at J, with 10 bases between. CDR1 MGHDK and CDR2 SYGVNS come from the germline V gene. The CDR3, as DNA: TGTGCCAGCAGTGAAGGGGGCGAGGCTGGAAACACCATATATTTT. Protein product: CASSEGGEAGNTIYF. Full variable domain (missing parts from reference TRBV25-1 and TRBJ1-3): EADIYQTPRYLVIGTGKKITLECSQTMGHDKMYWYQQDPGMELHLIHYSYGVNSTEKGDLSSESTVSRIRTEHFPLTLESARPSHTSQYLCASSEGGEAGNTIYFGEGSWLTVV.

This clone was observed a few times. This chain uses TRBV5-1 with TRBJ2-2; TRBD1 aligns across 11 bases. The germline V gene encodes CDR1 SGHRS and CDR2 YFSETQ. The V gene end was trimmed by 4 bases and the J gene end by 5 bases; junction bases not matched to a gene: 7. The length of the CDR3 is 16 residues. The CDR3 reads CASSLDRGRGTGELFF. The CDR3 bases are TGCGCCAGCAGCCTGGACAGGGGGCGAGGGACCGGGGAGCTGTTTTTT.

As concerns this clone: Additional DNA sequences in this sample encode the identical CDR3. The gene calls are TRBV7-3 and TRBJ2-2; the match to TRBD1 covers 9 bases. Germline lookup yields CDR1 SGHTA and CDR2 FQGTGA. The trim removed 3 bases at V and 1 base at J, leaving 0 bases unmatched. CDR3 length equals 15 residues. CDR3 DNA sequence: TGTGCCAGCAGCTTGGGACAGGGGAACACCGGGGAGCTGTTTTTT. Translation: CASSLGQGNTGELFF.

The V call is TRBV2, the J call TRBJ2-6; a possible D gene is TRBD1 (6 bases). The CDR3 spans 14 residues. The V gene lost 6 bases and the J gene lost 4 bases, with 10 bases spanning the gap. Germline loops: CDR1 SNHLY, CDR2 FYNNEI. This CDR3 reads CASRVGQGANVLTF. The CDR3, as DNA: TGTGCCAGCAGAGTCGGACAGGGGGCCAACGTCCTGACTTTC. The entire variable domain, with the rest obtained from reference TRBV2 and TRBJ2-6, is as follows: EPEVTQTPSHQVTQMGQEVILRCVPISNHLYFYWYRQILGQKVEFLVSFYNNEISEKSEIFDDQFSVERPDGSNFTLKIRSTKLEDSAMYFCASRVGQGANVLTFGAGSRLTVL.

The V and J genes are TRBV30 and TRBJ2-1, with 11 nucleotides matching TRBD2. Germline CDR1 and CDR2: GTSNPN and SVGIG (reference sequence). This CDR3 has 15 amino acids. After removal of 2 bases from V and 9 bases from J, the junction contained 9 bases not matched to a gene. The CDR3 here is CAWSPLSGRAFEQFF. DNA for the CDR3: TGTGCCTGGAGTCCTCTTAGCGGGAGGGCCTTTGAGCAGTTCTTC. Complete variable domain (other parts from reference TRBV30 and TRBJ2-1): SQTIHQWPATLVQPVGSPLSLECTVEGTSNPNLYWYRQAAGRGLQLLFYSVGIGQISSEVPQNLSASRPQDRQFILSSKKLLLSDSGFYLCAWSPLSGRAFEQFFGPGTRLTVL.

This chain connects TRBV30 to TRBJ2-1, with a possible D match to TRBD2 (6 bases). Trimming left V 0 bases short and J 8 bases short, with 14 bases between. The CDR3 totals 14 residues. Germline V lookup: CDR1 GTSNPN, CDR2 SVGIG (reference sequence). The CDR3 nucleotides are TGTGCCTGGAGTGTGGGACTCTCTGGGTATGAGCAGTTCTTC. Protein product: CAWSVGLSGYEQFF.

The chain links TRBV9 to TRBJ2-2, with 9 bases lining up with TRBD2. The J segment lost 7 bases and the V segment lost 0 bases, leaving 10 bases of the junction unmatched. This CDR3 is 17 amino acids long. The germline V gene encodes CDR1 SGDLS and CDR2 YYNGEE. The CDR3 coding sequence is TGTGCCAGCAGCGTAGGAGGGGCTAGCGGGAAAGTCGGGGAGCTGTTTTTT. Translating gives CASSVGGASGKVGELFF. Drawing the rest from reference TRBV9 and TRBJ2-2, the complete variable domain is DSGVTQTPKHLITATGQRVTLRCSPRSGDLSVYWYQQSLDQGLQFLIQYYNGEERAKGNILERFSAQQFPDLHSELNLSSLELGDSALYFCASSVGGASGKVGELFFGEGSRLTVL.